The rows below give T cell receptor beta chains drawn from one sample of a study of CD8+ T cells in alopecia areata. Data came from immunoSEQ multiplex PCR; TCRdb stores just in-frame clones and leaves some out. Here the sample spans around 100,000 clones, around 54% being singletons. The sequences come from CD4+ T cells sorted from blood, collected at week 24, from a patient treated with tofacitinib. Receptors originate from a human donor with alopecia areata. CDR3s leave out the opening cysteine and the closing phenylalanine or tryptophan. The D gene is left open where the match is weak. Some rows have no size entry. The others give once, few or many, or a class for an expanded clone.

j_call | d_call | clone_size | v_call | cdr3_aa
TRBJ1-2 | TRBD1 | NA | TRBV27 | ASRASGTGYSYGYT
TRBJ2-1 | NA | NA | TRBV6-5 | ASRSAYNEQF
TRBJ1-5 | TRBD1 | NA | TRBV5-1 | ASSAGTGNQPQH
TRBJ1-6 | NA | NA | TRBV25-1 | ASSELQDSPLH
TRBJ1-6 | NA | NA | TRBV29-1 | SVADPGSPLH
TRBJ2-1 | TRBD1 | NA | TRBV5-1 | ASSPRQGDNEQF
TRBJ1-1 | NA | NA | TRBV30 | AWSSTGSAF
TRBJ2-3 | NA | NA | TRBV27 | ASSLGQTYTDTQY
TRBJ2-1 | TRBD2 | NA | TRBV19 | ASSMGLLLNEQF
TRBJ2-6 | NA | NA | TRBV5-1 | ASSSTVSHVLT
TRBJ1-2 | NA | NA | TRBV30 | AWSVVGPTPF
TRBJ2-3 | TRBD1 | NA | TRBV9 | ASSTQGRDTQY
TRBJ1-2 | NA | NA | TRBV29-1 | SVLVTNYGYT
TRBJ1-1 | NA | NA | TRBV18 | ASTRAAGEDEAF
TRBJ1-5 | TRBD1 | NA | TRBV2 | ASRVDRGGNQPQH
TRBJ2-7 | NA | NA | TRBV15 | ATSRDQGLVDEQY
TRBJ2-7 | NA | NA | TRBV5-1 | ASSPRTGRSAYEQY
TRBJ2-1 | NA | few | TRBV21-1 | ASSSRSRGSNEQF
TRBJ1-1 | NA | NA | TRBV7-2 | ASSLVWGFTEAF
TRBJ2-1 | TRBD2 | NA | TRBV4-1 | ASSSPTSGNNEQF
TRBJ2-6 | NA | few | TRBV19 | ASKEASGANVLT
TRBJ1-4 | NA | few | TRBV19 | ASSPTGDNEKLF
TRBJ2-3 | NA | NA | TRBV7-9 | ASRTESTDTQY
TRBJ2-5 | TRBD2 | NA | TRBV5-1 | ASSPGLAGETQY
TRBJ2-3 | NA | few | TRBV2 | ASSGQATDTQY
TRBJ2-6 | NA | NA | TRBV5-6 | ASSLDGPGANVLT
TRBJ1-2 | TRBD1 | NA | TRBV7-2 | ASSLQGLYGYT
TRBJ1-5 | NA | NA | TRBV9 | ASSAHQGNQPQH
TRBJ2-2 | NA | NA | TRBV7-9 | ASSTGYTNTGELF
TRBJ1-2 | TRBD1 | NA | TRBV5-1 | ASSLEGQNGYT
TRBJ1-2 | NA | NA | TRBV30 | AWSDPGAGLHGYT
TRBJ2-3 | TRBD2 | NA | TRBV30 | AWSRGGSTDTQY
TRBJ2-3 | TRBD2 | NA | TRBV9 | ASSPLGLADTDTQY
TRBJ2-7 | NA | once | TRBV30 | AWSKGGPSYEQY
TRBJ2-5 | NA | NA | TRBV6-6 | ASSYSPGQETQY
TRBJ1-1 | TRBD1 | NA | TRBV5-1 | ASSLTGVNTEAF
TRBJ2-7 | NA | few | TRBV5-6 | ASSLFNQPYEQY
TRBJ2-1 | NA | NA | TRBV7-2 | ASRPEGGLNEQF
TRBJ1-1 | NA | few | TRBV13 | ASSLGHTNTEAF
TRBJ1-2 | NA | NA | TRBV4-3 | ASSQDQGNYGYT
TRBJ2-1 | TRBD2 | few | TRBV6-5 | ASREPGLANNEQF